This TCR beta chain was recorded in a study of OX40 agonist ivuxolimab in advanced cancers. Broadly, across the study: Ivuxolimab, which targeted the costimulatory receptor OX40 (CD134), was an agonistic, fully human IgG2 monoclonal antibody. Intravenous ivuxolimab was administered to patients every 2 weeks at six dose levels: 0.01, 0.1, 0.3, 1.5, 3 and 10 mg/kg. Of the 52 patients in dose escalation, about 20 had hepatocellular carcinoma, some 15 had melanoma, 9 had renal cell carcinoma and 9 had head and neck cancer. In the dose-escalation cohort, around 80% of patients were male, and the mean age was roughly 56 years with a range of about 20 to 80. Prior anti-PD-1, anti-PD-L1 or anti-CTLA-4 therapy was permitted, and less than 45% of dose-escalation patients had received checkpoint inhibitors. Three dose-escalation patients achieved partial responses, one with hepatocellular carcinoma and two with cutaneous melanoma. The point of sequencing TCRbeta in the periphery was to test whether ivuxolimab changed TCR sequence diversity and drove clonal T-cell expansion. The paper reports the monotherapy dose-escalation portion (N of about 52 patients) of the phase I ivuxolimab trial. Study-wide conclusions, independent of this receptor: In partial responders in the 0.1-3.0 mg/kg groups, normalized peripheral clonal expansion was found to be among the lowest, especially among CD8+ T cells. Antigen specificity was not determined for the clonally expanded peripheral T cells. On average, CD8+ T cells showed more expanded clones than CD4+ T cells after ivuxolimab. Clonal expansion of both CD4+ and CD8+ blood T cells was observed from baseline to week 6 at doses 0.1 to 3.0 mg/kg. Low levels of normalized T-cell clonal expansion were also seen in some nonresponding patients.

The germline V gene sets CDR1 to MNHNS and CDR2 to SASEGT. Trimming at the junction amounts to 2 bases on V and 6 bases on J, and the germline ends lie 8 bases apart. Reading from cysteine to phenylalanine, the CDR3 counts 13 amino acids. Just the 39-base CDR3 DNA is kept, in frame starting at base 1. This clone is categorized as medium-sized (0.01 to 0.1%). The antigen this receptor binds is unknown. Base quality data are lacking; no much larger clone is found one base away. Patients with autoimmune disease history or receiving systemic immunosuppression were excluded from the trial. Peripheral blood for TCR sequencing was drawn from every dose cohort at baseline, at cycle 4 day 1 and at cycle 7 day 1. Samples came from an open-label, multicenter, first-in-human phase I dose-escalation trial of ivuxolimab. Adults with locally advanced or metastatic head and neck squamous cell, hepatocellular, melanoma or renal cell carcinoma were enrolled in the trial. Before TCR sequencing, CD4+ and CD8+ T cells were separately sorted from peripheral blood.

Genomic DNA was isolated from the sorted cells so that the TCRbeta CDR3 region could be sequenced. The immunoSEQ Assay was used to sequence the TCRbeta CDR3 regions. The table comes from immuneACCESS by way of TCRdb, which keeps in-frame sequences with V and J called. Part of the clones is missing from these tables; in studies checked, under half for an unresolved V gene and the rest for unknown reasons. In this sample the table shows fewer than 85,000 clones, approximately 80% of which occur a single time. Jointly, the top ten make up 0.51% of the sample. This chain joins TRBV6-1 to TRBJ2-4; possibly the D gene is TRBD2, per 6 matching bases. Sequenced here: CD4+ or CD8+ T cells sorted from blood, sampled in a trial of the OX40 agonist ivuxolimab. The source of this sequence is an adult with an advanced solid tumor such as melanoma, head and neck, liver or kidney cancer. The nucleotide sequence reads TGTGCCAGCAGTGAACTCGGGGGAAACATTCAGTACTTC. The translation is CASSELGGNIQYF.